This is a list of T cell receptor beta chains from one sample in a study of blood T cell repertoires in COVID-19. Measured with immunoSEQ multiplex PCR; TCRdb has only the in-frame clones, and not every one. The sample holds 300,000 to 350,000 clones; 88% are singletons and the top ten take 0.95% to 1.1%. What was sequenced was PBMCs or T cells enriched from blood (not recorded which). These TCRs come from a woman between 25 and 40 years old who had been exposed to COVID-19. Each CDR3 is given with its conserved first and last residue.

J gene | V gene | CDR3 protein
TRBJ2-7 | TRBV5-1 | CASSSERYEQYF
TRBJ1-5 | TRBV27 | CASGGQGIFSNQPQHF
TRBJ2-2 | TRBV7-2 | CASSLGRGWLFF
TRBJ2-4 | TRBV9 | CASSATGGKNIQYF
TRBJ2-5 | TRBV9 | CASSVVDFRGAGGETQYF
TRBJ1-5 | TRBV6-5 | CASNDRANQPQHF
TRBJ1-1 | TRBV5-6 | CASSLPGHKNPNTEAFF
TRBJ2-2 | TRBV5-1 | CASEGGMNTGELFF
TRBJ1-1 | TRBV27 | CASSLPGTAEAFF
TRBJ2-1 | TRBV5-1 | CASSLGTSGPYNEQFF
TRBJ1-1 | TRBV5-5 | CATGRTGGANTEAFF
TRBJ2-7 | TRBV10-3 | CAISEPPPPATRRDEQYF
TRBJ1-4 | TRBV5-1 | CASSQSGTNEKLFF
TRBJ1-3 | TRBV25-1 | CASSEATGGGNTIYF
TRBJ2-7 | TRBV28 | CASSPPPPGRFYEQYF
TRBJ2-7 | TRBV20-1 | CSASHPGTDSYEQYF
TRBJ2-7 | TRBV14 | CASSHRGIRDEQYF
TRBJ2-1 | TRBV11-3 | CASSSDRGQPYNEQFF
TRBJ2-1 | TRBV5-1 | CASSVAGTVTNEQFF
TRBJ2-7 | TRBV10-3 | CAISESTGLMGEQYF
TRBJ1-6 | TRBV27 | CASSLGEGANSPLHF
TRBJ2-1 | TRBV6-2/TRBV6-3 | CASSRITGTSATEQFF
TRBJ1-6 | TRBV19 | CASSIHLRQALGWTLHF
TRBJ2-2 | TRBV14 | CASSNPRDSNTGELFF
TRBJ1-4 | TRBV10-2 | CATRLRVGANEKLFF
TRBJ2-1 | TRBV29-1 | CSVTRDRGSEGQFF
TRBJ2-7 | TRBV5-1 | CASSPSTTSGLSYEQYF
TRBJ1-3 | TRBV5-5 | CASSLDGVPGNTIYF
TRBJ2-5 | TRBV27 | CASSPGQSQETQYF
TRBJ2-1 | TRBV10-3 | CAISESQRNYNEQFF
TRBJ2-7 | TRBV30 | CAWSVTFQVGRNEQYF
TRBJ2-3 | TRBV7-8 | CASSFRTGEQTQYF
TRBJ2-2 | TRBV29-1 | CSVFRGGDANTGELFF
TRBJ1-3 | TRBV6-6 | CASSKRTGTSGNTIYF
TRBJ2-7 | TRBV10-3 | CAISGDSSFEQYF
TRBJ1-1 | TRBV3-1/TRBV3-2 | CASSPLRLDTEAFF
TRBJ1-2 | TRBV25-1 | CASRFPGVEKGYTF
TRBJ2-3 | TRBV3-1/TRBV3-2 | CASSLTGTYYTDTQYF
TRBJ2-7 | TRBV28 | CASSESFSGLALLPPHYEQYF
TRBJ1-5 | TRBV6-5 | CASSYPDRESNQPQHF
TRBJ2-1 | TRBV27 | CASNRQGMIHEQFF
TRBJ2-2 | TRBV18 | CASSPTVAGNTGELFF
TRBJ2-3 | TRBV11-2 | CASTPTSGTTDTQYF
TRBJ2-1 | TRBV27 | CASSLSGLASAGNNEQFF
TRBJ2-6 | TRBV30 | CAWRRAPGAGANVLTF
TRBJ2-6 | TRBV7-3 | CASSFFGANVLTF
TRBJ1-6 | TRBV27 | CASSTGFNSPLHF
TRBJ2-1 | TRBV9 | CASSVDPLAGVVNEQFF